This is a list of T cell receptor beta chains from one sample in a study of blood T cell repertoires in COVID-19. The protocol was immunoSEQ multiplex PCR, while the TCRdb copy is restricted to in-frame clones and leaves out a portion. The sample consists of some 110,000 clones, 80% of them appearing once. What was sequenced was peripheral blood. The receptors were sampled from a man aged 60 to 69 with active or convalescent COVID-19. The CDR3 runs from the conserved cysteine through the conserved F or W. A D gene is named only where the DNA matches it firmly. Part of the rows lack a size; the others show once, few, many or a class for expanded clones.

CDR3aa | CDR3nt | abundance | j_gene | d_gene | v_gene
CASSILGGRNQPQHF | TGTGCCAGTAGTATTCTAGGGGGAAGGAATCAGCCCCAGCATTTT | . | TRBJ1-5 | . | TRBV19
CASSLVYQETQYF | TGTGCCAGCAGTTTAGTCTATCAAGAGACCCAGTACTTC | . | TRBJ2-5 | . | TRBV12-3/TRBV12-4
CASSPVIAGRPYF | TGTGCCAGCAGCCCGGTGATAGCGGGACGGCCGTATTTT | . | TRBJ2-3 | TRBD2 | TRBV6-6
CASRGPNRQFKNIQYF | TGTGCCAGCAGAGGGCCCAACAGACAGTTTAAAAACATTCAGTACTTC | few | TRBJ2-4 | . | TRBV27
CATGGPNTGELFF | TGTGCCACGGGGGGTCCAAACACCGGGGAGCTGTTTTTT | . | TRBJ2-2 | TRBD2 | TRBV9
CASSEEVRGYSPLHF | TGTGCCAGCAGTGAAGAGGTCAGGGGATATTCACCCCTCCACTTT | . | TRBJ1-6 | . | TRBV6-1
CASSLMTAMNTEAFF | TGCGCCAGCAGCTTGATGACAGCCATGAACACTGAAGCTTTCTTT | . | TRBJ1-1 | . | TRBV5-1
CASSIGRSRFIYTF | TGTGCCAGTAGTATCGGCCGGAGCCGCTTTATCTACACCTTC | . | TRBJ1-2 | . | TRBV19
CASSPAGGGSYGYTF | TGCGCCAGCAGCCCGGCCGGGGGGGGATCCTATGGCTACACCTTC | . | TRBJ1-2 | . | TRBV5-1
CAWAGTSGYNEQFF | TGTGCCTGGGCCGGGACTAGCGGCTACAATGAGCAGTTCTTC | . | TRBJ2-1 | TRBD2 | TRBV30
CASSLSQGRNNEQFF | TGTGCCAGCAGCTTATCACAGGGCCGGAACAATGAGCAGTTCTTC | few | TRBJ2-1 | . | TRBV11-2
CASDPGQGNTGELFF | TGTGCCAGTGATCCGGGACAAGGGAACACCGGGGAGCTGTTTTTT | . | TRBJ2-2 | . | TRBV6-5
CASSLLRTSGYEQYF | TGTGCCAGCAGTTTACTACGGACTAGCGGTTACGAGCAGTACTTC | . | TRBJ2-7 | TRBD2 | TRBV28
CSVGVPSGGHTDTQYF | TGCAGCGTTGGGGTCCCTAGCGGGGGGCACACAGATACGCAGTATTTT | . | TRBJ2-3 | TRBD2 | TRBV29-1
CASSYSNSGGYEQYF | TGTGCCAGCAGTTACTCGAATAGCGGGGGTTACGAGCAGTACTTC | . | TRBJ2-7 | TRBD2 | TRBV6-2/TRBV6-3
CAISRDRGDGYTF | TGTGCCATCAGCCGGGACAGGGGCGACGGCTACACCTTC | . | TRBJ1-2 | TRBD1 | TRBV10-3
CASSRQGAQYF | TGTGCCAGCAGCCGACAGGGGGCCCAGTACTTC | once | TRBJ2-5 | TRBD1 | TRBV6-5
CASPKPRTGGNSPLHF | TGTGCCAGTCCGAAGCCTAGGACAGGAGGAAACTCACCCCTCCACTTT | . | TRBJ1-6 | TRBD1 | TRBV19
CASSISGDYQETQYF | TGTGCCAGCAGCATTTCGGGGGACTACCAAGAGACCCAGTACTTC | . | TRBJ2-5 | . | TRBV11-2
CASSQTLSGSYNEQFF | TGTGCCAGCAGCCAAACCTTAAGCGGGAGCTACAATGAGCAGTTCTTC | few | TRBJ2-1 | TRBD2 | TRBV4-2
CASSAAGGVGETQYF | TGTGCCAGCAGCGCAGCGGGAGGGGTTGGAGAGACCCAGTACTTC | . | TRBJ2-5 | TRBD2 | TRBV5-6
CASSQDLAVQETQYF | TGTGCCAGCAGCCAAGATCTGGCGGTCCAAGAGACCCAGTACTTC | once | TRBJ2-5 | . | TRBV4-2
CASSQPSTRNEQFF | TGTGCCAGCAGCCAACCGAGTACTAGGAATGAGCAGTTCTTC | few | TRBJ2-1 | . | TRBV14
CATSRDTGRNQPQHF | TGTGCCACCAGCAGAGATACAGGACGCAATCAGCCCCAGCATTTT | . | TRBJ1-5 | . | TRBV15
CASSLLTQGANEKLFF | TGTGCCAGCAGTTTACTAACACAGGGGGCGAATGAAAAACTGTTTTTT | . | TRBJ1-4 | TRBD1 | TRBV28
CASSLATSGGKTQYF | TGTGCCAGCAGCTTAGCAACTAGCGGGGGAAAGACCCAGTACTTC | . | TRBJ2-5 | TRBD2 | TRBV13
CASSRTHRGHYGYTF | TGTGCCAGCAGCCGTACTCACAGGGGGCATTATGGCTACACCTTC | . | TRBJ1-2 | TRBD1 | TRBV6-5
CASSPQGGNTEAFF | TGTGCCAGCAGCCCCCAGGGAGGGAACACTGAAGCTTTCTTT | few | TRBJ1-1 | . | TRBV6-2/TRBV6-3
CASSSWDRGPYEQYF | TGTGCCAGCAGCTCATGGGACAGGGGTCCCTACGAGCAGTACTTC | once | TRBJ2-7 | TRBD1 | TRBV5-4
CASSQGAQETQYF | TGTGCCAGCTCACAGGGGGCCCAAGAGACCCAGTACTTC | . | TRBJ2-5 | TRBD1 | TRBV18